This is a list of T cell receptor beta chains from one sample in a study of blood T cell repertoires in COVID-19. The assay was immunoSEQ multiplex PCR, and TCRdb's table has in-frame clones only and misses some. The sample has 120,000 to 150,000 clones, roughly 87% seen once. The sample consisted of PBMCs or T cells enriched from blood (not recorded which). These receptors were collected from a woman in her thirties or forties who had been exposed to COVID-19. CDR3s include the opening cysteine and the closing phenylalanine or tryptophan. The order of the fields is J gene, V gene, CDR3 protein.

>TRBJ2-3|TRBV27
CASSGGYSTDTQYF
>TRBJ2-7|TRBV6-5
CASSRGYEQYF
>TRBJ1-1|TRBV5-1
CASSPPGGVGTEAFF
>TRBJ1-1|TRBV7-9
CASSLSSGTEEAFF
>TRBJ1-1|TRBV5-8
CASSRGQPNTEAFF
>TRBJ1-2|TRBV6-5
CASSYGTGGAEGYTF
>TRBJ2-1|TRBV4-1
CASSRGLAGGPVIDEQFF
>TRBJ2-6|TRBV19
CASGRTTGANVLTF
>TRBJ1-6|TRBV6-7
CASTVLQGSYNSPLHF
>TRBJ1-1|TRBV3-1/TRBV3-2
CASSQTGQGFGTEAFF
>TRBJ2-3|TRBV11-3
CASSPGTSGLTDTQYF
>TRBJ2-7|TRBV5-1
CASSLDGTGPTGEQYF
>TRBJ1-5|TRBV15
CATSKQGDLIQPQHF
>TRBJ1-6|TRBV2
CASSEIGGQYSYNSPLHF
>TRBJ1-1|TRBV5-5
CASSLAGVRGTEAFF
>TRBJ1-5|TRBV28
CASSLRYFGSNQPQHF
>TRBJ2-1|TRBV18
CATGATYNEQFF
>TRBJ1-1|TRBV9
CASSLRPDSNEAFF
>TRBJ2-5|TRBV9
CASSVGGLNQETQYF
>TRBJ2-1|TRBV6-5
CASSRTGYHDEQFF
>TRBJ2-3|TRBV5-6
CASSSVGGPTDTQYF
>TRBJ1-1|TRBV29-1
CSGLLNLQVLSEAFF
>TRBJ2-7|TRBV28
CASSLGGGRARQYEQYF
>TRBJ1-2|TRBV29-1
CSVEDGTGEGYTF
>TRBJ1-1|TRBV7-9
CASSYTGWGTEAFF
>TRBJ1-1|TRBV12-3/TRBV12-4
CASNRDRAAFF
>TRBJ1-5|TRBV28
CASKWGGLGYSNQPQHF
>TRBJ2-4|TRBV14
CASSQMGLHGAKNIQYF
>TRBJ1-4|TRBV5-1
CASSLGGINEKLFF
>TRBJ1-5|TRBV28
CASGLQGRVNQPQHF
>TRBJ2-3|TRBV12-5
CASGLLGPDTQYF
>TRBJ2-5|TRBV6-1
CASSESPPWGFKAGGHETQYF